The next 21 T cell receptor beta chains were all read from a single sample in a study of blood T cell repertoires in COVID-19. The table came from immunoSEQ multiplex PCR; TCRdb's copy has only in-frame clones and leaves some out. The repertoire holds about 130,000 clones, with approximately 81% as singletons. Sequenced sample: peripheral blood. These TCRs come from a woman aged 50 to 65 with acute or convalescent COVID-19.

The genes are TRBV5-1 and TRBJ1-2; 8 bases agree with TRBD1. CDR3 length: 14 amino acids. Germline V gives CDR1 SGHRS, CDR2 YFSETQ. Trimming at V came to 7 bases and at J to 2 bases, leaving 7 bases not matched to a gene. This chain's CDR3 is CASGEGQANYGYTF. The CDR3 DNA reads as TGCGCCAGCGGGGAGGGACAGGCAAACTATGGCTACACCTTC.

The V call is TRBV5-4, the J call TRBJ2-1; the D gene is possibly TRBD2 (6 bases). In germline, CDR1 is SGHNT, CDR2 YYREEE (reference sequence). This CDR3 is 15 amino acids long. Deletions cut 4 bases from V and 4 bases from J, with 15 bases between. The CDR3 spells CASSLPGRIYNEQFF. The DNA for the CDR3 is TGTGCCAGCAGCCTACCCGGGAGAATATACAATGAGCAGTTCTTC. Full variable domain (remainder filled in from reference TRBV5-4 and TRBJ2-1): ETGVTQSPTHLIKTRGQQVTLRCSSQSGHNTVSWYQQALGQGPQFIFQYYREEENGRGNFPPRFSGLQFPNYSSELNVNALELDDSALYLCASSLPGRIYNEQFFGPGTRLTVL.

The CDR3 coding sequence is TGCGCTACTGCCCGGGGCCCGACTAGCGGATACACAGATACGCAGTATTTT. This translates into CATARGPTSGYTDTQYF. The chain combines TRBV4-1 with TRBJ2-3; 9 positions match TRBD2. Per germline, CDR1 MGHRA and CDR2 YSYEKL. The CDR3 runs to 17 residues.

This clone was observed a single time. The chain uses TRBV28 and TRBJ2-1; D not certain. The V and J ends lost 5 bases and 7 bases respectively, with 15 bases between them. The CDR3 has 14 amino acids. Germline CDR1 reads MDHEN; CDR2 reads SYDVKM. The CDR3 region has the DNA TGTGCCAGCAGTAGAGGCCCCCTAGTAAATGAGCAGTTCTTC. It yields the protein CASSRGPLVNEQFF.

This chain links TRBV7-9 with TRBJ2-1; 9 bases map to TRBD2. This CDR3 comprises 16 residues. After removal of 3 bases from V and 8 bases from J, the junction contained 11 bases not matched to a gene. CDR1 is SEHNR, CDR2 FQNEAQ, per germline (reference sequence). The CDR3 region has the DNA TGTGCCAGCAGCTTGCCCTTTAGCGGGAGAGGCGATGAGCAGTTCTTC. Translating it yields CASSLPFSGRGDEQFF. Using reference TRBV7-9 and TRBJ2-1 for the parts outside the CDR3, the full variable domain is DTGVSQNPRHKITKRGQNVTFRCDPISEHNRLYWYRQTLGQGPEFLTYFQNEAQLEKSRLLSDRFSAERPKGSFSTLEIQRTEQGDSAMYLCASSLPFSGRGDEQFFGPGTRLTVL.

The rearrangement joins TRBV5-1 to TRBJ1-2, with TRBD1 as a possible D gene (6 bases). This CDR3 spans 15 amino acids. The germline V and J ends were trimmed by 3 bases and 4 bases, with 16 bases remaining between them. Looked up from germline, CDR1 is SGHRS and CDR2 is YFSETQ. The CDR3 loop is CASSSTPQGIYGYTF. CDR3 coding DNA: TGCGCCAGCAGCTCCACCCCACAGGGTATCTATGGCTACACCTTC.

This clone was counted ten times or more. The rearrangement uses TRBV6-1 and TRBJ2-7; 10 positions match TRBD2. Germline V lookup: CDR1 MNHNS, CDR2 SASEGT. The CDR3 length is 17 residues. J lost 2 bases, V lost 3 bases, and 10 bases had no gene match. The CDR3 loop reads CASSDSWTSGNTYEQYF. In DNA form, the CDR3 reads TGTGCCAGCAGTGATAGTTGGACTAGCGGCAACACCTACGAGCAGTACTTC.

The CDR3 DNA is TGTGCCAGCAGCTCGGATGGGACAGACAGCGGCTACACCTTC. Its protein product is CASSSDGTDSGYTF. This rearrangement joins TRBV7-9 to TRBJ1-2; 7 bases align to TRBD1. This CDR3 region has 14 residues. J lost 8 bases, V lost 4 bases, and 10 bases had no gene match. Germline values: CDR1 SEHNR, CDR2 FQNEAQ (reference sequence).

The chain uses TRBV6-5 and TRBJ1-5; D perhaps matches TRBD1 (5 bases). Germline V gene lookup returns CDR1 MNHEY and CDR2 SVGAGI. V shed 9 bases and J shed 7 bases, with 16 bases lying between them. The CDR3 length is 13 residues. The CDR3 here is CARAAGLGQPQHF. The CDR3 region has the DNA TGTGCCAGGGCGGCAGGGTTAGGACAGCCCCAGCATTTT.

The chain carries TRBV5-6 and TRBJ2-7; 9 bases match TRBD1. The CDR3 runs 17 residues. The germline V gene has CDR1 SGHDT and CDR2 YYEEEE. Trimming took 5 bases from V and 2 from J; bases not matched to a gene: 14. The CDR3 spells CASRHLMSGQGPYEQYF. CDR3 coding DNA: TGTGCCAGCAGACACTTGATGTCGGGACAGGGACCCTACGAGCAGTACTTC.

The chain combines TRBV7-2 with TRBJ2-1; 7 nucleotides align to TRBD2. This CDR3 has 17 amino acids. With V trimmed by 0 bases and J by 0 bases, 5 bases remained unmatched. Germline lookup yields CDR1 SGHTA and CDR2 FQGNSA. As DNA, the CDR3 is TGTGCCAGCAGCTTAGCTCCTCTAGCGGTCTCCTACAATGAGCAGTTCTTC. Protein product: CASSLAPLAVSYNEQFF.

V and J are TRBV5-5 and TRBJ1-2; D gene unclear. CDR1 SGHKS and CDR2 YYEKEE come from the germline V gene (reference sequence). CDR3 length equals 16 residues. Trimming stripped 0 bases from V and 0 bases from J, with 12 bases between. CDR3 DNA sequence: TGTGCCAGCAGCTTGGTAGATAACCGAGCTAACTATGGCTACACCTTC. It specifies CASSLVDNRANYGYTF.

This clone was counted once. The V and J genes are TRBV9 and TRBJ1-4, with D perhaps matching TRBD1 (6 bases). CDR3 length: 16 residues. Trimming pared 5 bases from V and 4 bases from J, leaving 18 bases between. The germline V gene has CDR1 SGDLS and CDR2 YYNGEE. CDR3: CASSRTIQGGNEKLFF. The CDR3 coding sequence is TGTGCCAGCAGTCGAACAATACAGGGTGGTAATGAAAAACTGTTTTTT. Drawing the rest from reference TRBV9 and TRBJ1-4, the complete variable domain is DSGVTQTPKHLITATGQRVTLRCSPRSGDLSVYWYQQSLDQGLQFLIQYYNGEERAKGNILERFSAQQFPDLHSELNLSSLELGDSALYFCASSRTIQGGNEKLFFGSGTQLSVL.

This clone has more than one count but fewer than ten. The CDR3 DNA sequence: TGTGCCAGCAGTGAAACGGGACAGGCCTCTGGGGCCAACGTCCTGACTTTC. It yields the protein CASSETGQASGANVLTF. The chain employs TRBV6-1 and TRBJ2-6; 8 nucleotides align to TRBD1. Germline V gene sequence: CDR1 MNHNS, CDR2 SASEGT. This CDR3 contains 17 residues. V dropped 2 bases and J dropped 0; count of bases not matched to a gene: 3.

The V and J genes are TRBV29-1 and TRBJ1-2; no firm D call. In germline, CDR1 is SQVTM, CDR2 ANQGSEA. This CDR3 spans 11 amino acids. V was pared by 2 bases and J by 2 bases, with 3 bases between. Written as DNA, the CDR3 is TGCAGCGTTGAACGGAACTATGGCTACACCTTC. Encoded protein: CSVERNYGYTF.

Only one count was recorded for this clone. V usage is TRBV29-1 and J usage is TRBJ1-5; no firm D call. Germline loops: CDR1 SQVTM, CDR2 ANQGSEA. The ends were cut back, 4 bases at V and 4 bases at J, with 14 bases in the middle. CDR3 length: 14 residues. DNA for the CDR3: TGCAGCGTTGCGGGGTCTCGCCCAAATCAGCCCCAGCATTTT. Translation: CSVAGSRPNQPQHF.

In DNA form, the CDR3 reads TGCGCCAGCAGCCCCGCACTAGCGGCCACAGATACGCAGTATTTT. Translation: CASSPALAATDTQYF. V usage is TRBV4-1 and J usage is TRBJ2-3; 8 bases agree with TRBD2. Germline CDR1 is MGHRA and CDR2 is YSYEKL. The CDR3 contains 15 residues. V gave up 4 bases and J gave up 2 bases; unmatched junction bases: 5.

The chain links TRBV7-9 to TRBJ2-1; 7 nucleotides match TRBD2. Trimming cost V 5 bases and J 2 bases; bases outside gene matches: 6. CDR3 size: 15 residues. The germline gives CDR1 SEHNR, CDR2 FQNEAQ (reference sequence). This CDR3 reads CASSVSGSPYNEQFF. The CDR3 region has the DNA TGTGCCAGCAGCGTTAGCGGGTCCCCCTACAATGAGCAGTTCTTC.

CDR3 protein: CASSEHAFRTGPETF. The CDR3 DNA reads as TGTGCCAGCAGTGAACACGCCTTCCGGACAGGGCCGGAAACCTTC. The rearrangement links TRBV6-1 to TRBJ1-2, with TRBD1 identical over 8 bases. CDR3 length: 15 amino acids. V lost 2 bases to trimming and J lost 14 bases; unmatched junction nucleotides: 16. Germline loops: CDR1 MNHNS, CDR2 SASEGT.

The DNA of the CDR3 is TGTGCCAGTAGTGTCCCGCGGGGGGGCCTTGTCAATGAGCAGTTCTTC. It encodes CASSVPRGGLVNEQFF. The chain has TRBV19 and TRBJ2-1; TRBD2 agrees at 9 bases. Germline CDR1 and CDR2: LNHDA and SQIVND (reference sequence). Losses at the gene ends were 5 bases for V and 6 bases for J; bases not matched to a gene: 11. This CDR3 has 16 residues.

The V call is TRBV5-4, the J call TRBJ2-5, with 7 nucleotides matching TRBD2. The length of the CDR3 is 14 residues. CDR1 and CDR2 from the germline V gene are SGHNT and YYREEE (reference sequence). J lost 1 base, V lost 5 bases, and 5 bases had no gene match. The CDR3 is CASSLSGTQETQYF. CDR3 nucleotides: TGTGCCAGCAGTCTAAGCGGGACCCAAGAGACCCAGTACTTC.